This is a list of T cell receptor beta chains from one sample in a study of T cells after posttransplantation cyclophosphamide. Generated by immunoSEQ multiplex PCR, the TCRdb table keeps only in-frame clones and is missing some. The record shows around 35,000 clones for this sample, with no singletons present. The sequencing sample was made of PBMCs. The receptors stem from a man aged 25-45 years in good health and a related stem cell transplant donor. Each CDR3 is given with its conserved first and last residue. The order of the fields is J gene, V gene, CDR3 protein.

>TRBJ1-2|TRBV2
CASSEIDRDDYGYTF
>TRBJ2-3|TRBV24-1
CATSEPGGDTQYF
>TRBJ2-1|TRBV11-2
CASSLRGLAGRSNEQFF
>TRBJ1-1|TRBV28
CASTPPGVNTEAFF
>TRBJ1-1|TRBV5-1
CASSPSTGTYEAFF
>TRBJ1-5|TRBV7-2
CASSLTGAVQPQHF
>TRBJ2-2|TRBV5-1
CASSLARGLGELFF
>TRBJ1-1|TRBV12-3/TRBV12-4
CASSLNRETEAFF
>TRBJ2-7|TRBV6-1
CASSLGPGSSDEQYF
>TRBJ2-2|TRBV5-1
CASSLEKGWTGELFF
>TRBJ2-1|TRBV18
CASSLGTSGGRRRYNEQFF
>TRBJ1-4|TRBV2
CASSAGGAGEKLFF
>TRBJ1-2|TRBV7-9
CASSDSGGGYTF
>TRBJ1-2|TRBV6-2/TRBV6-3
CASSFTTGGVNYGYTF
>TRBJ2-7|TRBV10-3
CAIRLDRGDISSYEQYF
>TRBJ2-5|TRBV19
CASRPRQGETQYF
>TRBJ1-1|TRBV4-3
CASSRGPGEYTEAFF
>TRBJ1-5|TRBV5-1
CASSLDTGASNQPQHF
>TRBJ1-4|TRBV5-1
CASSPATGRNEKLFF
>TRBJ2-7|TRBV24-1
CATSDLGAEGKVEQYF
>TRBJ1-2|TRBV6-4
CASSETGQGFGYTF
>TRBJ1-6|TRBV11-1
CASSASGQGRRDSPLHF
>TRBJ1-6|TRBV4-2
CASSLEAQGGSPLHF
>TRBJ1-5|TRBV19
CASSKTGGGQPQHF
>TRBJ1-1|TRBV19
CASAPDRGSNTEAFF
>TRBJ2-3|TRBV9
CASSANSDTQYF
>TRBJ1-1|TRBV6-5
CASREGTEAFF
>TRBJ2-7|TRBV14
CASSQGPGQGVDYEQYF
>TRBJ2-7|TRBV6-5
CASSYPTGGSYEQYF